This T cell receptor beta chain was recovered during a study of lymphopenia after photon versus proton radiotherapy. There are 12 residues in the CDR3. With 2 bases removed from V and 8 bases from J, the gap between germline ends came to 10 bases. Looked up from germline, CDR1 is SGHDT and CDR2 is YYEEEE. Data came from immunoSEQ multiplex PCR; TCRdb stores just in-frame clones and leaves some out. The data contain around 66,000 clones, approximately 84% of them singletons. The specimen was peripheral blood, collected from a patient treated with photon-based radiotherapy. The rearrangement links TRBV5-6 to TRBJ1-2, with unresolved D. This sequence originates from a man between 40 and 49 years old with gastric cancer. The CDR3 nucleotides read TGTGCCAGCAGCTTTGAACACAAAGGCTACACCTTC. It translates to CASSFEHKGYTF.